The source of this T cell receptor (beta chain) is a study of blood T cell repertoires in COVID-19. In the original analysis: Reference gene primer amplification gave nucleated cell count estimates. Some clones are missing from TCRdb's copy, which holds only in-frame ones; the method was immunoSEQ multiplex PCR. V, J and clone size were drawn from that table, and D and trimming were deduced from the DNA. The profile covers roughly 60,000 clones, with 78% appearing a single time and roughly 23% taken by the ten largest. This clone occurred a few times. The V and J ends lost 1 base and 3 bases, in that order; junction bases with no gene match: 11. The CDR3 is made up of 19 amino acids. The V gene's germline CDR1 is SQVTM and CDR2 ANQGSEA.

The sample comprised peripheral blood. The clonotype was recovered from a human donor in a cohort sampled during active COVID-19. The rearrangement joins TRBV29-1 to TRBJ2-2; TRBD2 aligns across 13 bases. This CDR3 reads CSVEGPSGLAGSHTGELFF. The CDR3 region has the DNA TGCAGCGTTGAAGGCCCGTCGGGACTAGCGGGATCCCACACCGGGGAGCTGTTTTTT.